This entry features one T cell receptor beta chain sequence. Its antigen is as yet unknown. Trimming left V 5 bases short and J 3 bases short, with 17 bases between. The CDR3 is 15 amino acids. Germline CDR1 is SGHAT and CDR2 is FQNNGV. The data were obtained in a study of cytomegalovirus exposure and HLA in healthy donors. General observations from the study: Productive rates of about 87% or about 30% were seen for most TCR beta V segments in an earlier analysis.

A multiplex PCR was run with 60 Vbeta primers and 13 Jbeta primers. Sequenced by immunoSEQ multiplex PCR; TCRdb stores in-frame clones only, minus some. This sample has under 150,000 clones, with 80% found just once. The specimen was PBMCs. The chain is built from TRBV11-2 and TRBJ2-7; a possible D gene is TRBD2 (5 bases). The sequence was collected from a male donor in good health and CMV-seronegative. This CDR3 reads CASSPGVFLNYEQYF. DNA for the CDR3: TGTGCCAGCAGCCCCGGGGTCTTCCTCAACTACGAGCAGTACTTC.